The clone carrying this T cell receptor beta chain was seen more than once but under ten times. The data derive from a study of blood T cells in healthy people across ages. Primed by a sample-barcoded 5' primer and a J-beta primer mix, a second PCR proceeded for 7 to 11 cycles. TCRdb called the 5' RACE reads again in MiXCR, with one record for every CDR3 protein. The sample gives over 600,000 distinct CDR3 sequences, under 25% of which show up once; about 3.6% is in the top ten. This sequence was found in a man between 65 and 85 years old in good health. The sample taken for sequencing was blood.

CDR3 protein: CSASLAGGPGYEQFF. The CDR3 DNA is TGCAGTGCTAGCCTAGCGGGAGGGCCGGGCTATGAGCAGTTCTTC. V is TRBV20-1 and J is TRBJ2-1; TRBD2 aligns across 12 bases. Germline trimming cut 3 bases from V and 8 bases from J; bases unmatched to any gene: 8. The CDR3 sequence is 15 residues long. The V gene's germline CDR1 is DFQATT and CDR2 SNEGSKA (reference sequence).